The 27 T cell receptor beta chains below come from one sample, sequenced in a study of cytotoxic CD8 clonotypes in ibrutinib-treated CLL. Profiled with immunoSEQ multiplex PCR; TCRdb holds only in-frame clones, not every one. The sample shows about 140,000 clones, less than 95% of them seen only once. The sample was PBMCs, taken after 12 months of ibrutinib treatment. The receptors originated from a human donor with chronic lymphocytic leukemia.

This clone was found once. The chain is built from TRBV7-9 and TRBJ2-3; 7 bases agree with TRBD2. The CDR3 sequence is 16 residues long. V lost 2 bases to trimming and J lost 6 bases; unmatched junction nucleotides: 11. Looked up from germline, CDR1 is SEHNR and CDR2 is FQNEAQ (reference sequence). For the CDR3, the DNA is TGTGCCAGCAGCTTAAGCGGGATAGGGGCATGGGATACGCAGTATTTT. Protein sequence: CASSLSGIGAWDTQYF. The full variable domain, its missing parts supplied by reference TRBV7-9 and TRBJ2-3, is DTGVSQNPRHKITKRGQNVTFRCDPISEHNRLYWYRQTLGQGPEFLTYFQNEAQLEKSRLLSDRFSAERPKGSFSTLEIQRTEQGDSAMYLCASSLSGIGAWDTQYFGPGTRLTVL.

The V call is TRBV5-1, the J call TRBJ1-4; 7 bases line up with TRBD1. The CDR3 length is 14 residues. Germline V gene data show CDR1 as SGHRS and CDR2 as YFSETQ. Germline trimming cut 5 bases from V and 5 bases from J; bases unmatched to any gene: 6. CDR3 bases: TGCGCCAGCAGACTAGGACAGGAGAATGAAAAACTGTTTTTT. As protein: CASRLGQENEKLFF.

This rearrangement joins TRBV19 to TRBJ2-1; D tentatively fits TRBD1 or TRBD2 (5 bases each). This CDR3 is built from 13 residues. CDR1 and CDR2 from the germline V gene are LNHDA and SQIVND (reference sequence). Trimming took off 6 bases at V and 9 bases at J, with 15 bases between the two ends. In nucleotides, the CDR3 is TGTGCCAGTAGCGAGGGGCGTAGTGGTGAGCAGTTCTTC. This encodes CASSEGRSGEQFF. Based on the CDR3 plus reference TRBV19 and TRBJ2-1, the full variable domain is DGGITQSPKYLFRKEGQNVTLSCEQNLNHDAMYWYRQDPGQGLRLIYYSQIVNDFQKGDIAEGYSVSREKKESFPLTVTSAQKNPTAFYLCASSEGRSGEQFFGPGTRLTVL.

This rearrangement joins TRBV27 to TRBJ2-1, with TRBD2 identical over 9 bases. This CDR3 comprises 16 residues. Germline CDR1 and CDR2: MNHEY and SMNVEV (reference sequence). Germline trimming cut 2 bases from V and 0 bases from J; bases unmatched to any gene: 2. In DNA form, the CDR3 reads TGTGCCAGCAGTTTAATTAGCGGGAGCTCCTACAATGAGCAGTTCTTC. Protein product: CASSLISGSSYNEQFF.

V and J are TRBV6-5 and TRBJ1-5; 9 nucleotides agree with TRBD1. Per the germline V gene, CDR1 is MNHEY and CDR2 is SVGAGI. The CDR3 consists of 15 residues. The V and J ends lost 6 bases and 9 bases, in that order; junction bases with no gene match: 12. CDR3 sequence: CASSIQPPGQGPQHF. The CDR3 DNA is TGTGCCAGCAGCATACAGCCCCCGGGACAGGGGCCCCAGCATTTT.

The chain recombines TRBV9 with TRBJ2-1; 13 nucleotides match TRBD2. Trimming cost V 3 bases and J 9 bases; bases outside gene matches: 9. The germline V gene has CDR1 SGDLS and CDR2 YYNGEE. The CDR3 contains 16 residues. The CDR3 spells CASSASPGLAGSEQFF. The CDR3 DNA sequence: TGTGCCAGCAGCGCCAGTCCGGGACTAGCGGGAAGTGAGCAGTTCTTC. The full variable domain, with the rest looked up from reference TRBV9 and TRBJ2-1, is DSGVTQTPKHLITATGQRVTLRCSPRSGDLSVYWYQQSLDQGLQFLIQYYNGEERAKGNILERFSAQQFPDLHSELNLSSLELGDSALYFCASSASPGLAGSEQFFGPGTRLTVL.

The gene calls are TRBV27 and TRBJ1-1; D might be TRBD1 (6 bases). The V gene's germline CDR1 is MNHEY and CDR2 SMNVEV (reference sequence). The CDR3 loop spans 17 amino acids. The V end lost 5 bases, the J end lost 5 bases, and 24 bases lay between the germline ends. CDR3 sequence reads: CASSPAGGRGVWTEAFF. The DNA of the CDR3 is TGTGCCAGCAGTCCAGCCGGGGGGCGAGGGGTCTGGACTGAAGCTTTCTTT.

The V gene is TRBV6-6, the J gene TRBJ1-5; D possibly corresponds to TRBD1 (6 bases). Between the trimmed V and J ends, which lost 2 bases and 2 bases, there was a span of 10 bases. Looked up from germline, CDR1 is MNHNY and CDR2 is SVGAGI (reference sequence). The CDR3 has 15 amino acids. This CDR3 reads CASSYLGAGNQPQHF. The CDR3, as DNA: TGTGCCAGCAGTTACCTGGGGGCGGGCAATCAGCCCCAGCATTTT.

The chain carries TRBV18 and TRBJ2-3; 9 positions agree with TRBD2. This CDR3 region has 17 residues. Germline V gene lookup returns CDR1 KGHSH and CDR2 LQKENI. Losses at the gene ends were 3 bases for V and 5 bases for J; bases not matched to a gene: 12. The CDR3 nucleotides are TGTGCCAGCTCACCGAACATGGCTAGCGGGATTGTAGATACGCAGTATTTT. Amino acid sequence: CASSPNMASGIVDTQYF. The full variable domain, its missing parts supplied by reference TRBV18 and TRBJ2-3, is NAGVMQNPRHLVRRRGQEARLRCSPMKGHSHVYWYRQLPEEGLKFMVYLQKENIIDESGMPKERFSAEFPKEGPSILRIQQVVRGDSAAYFCASSPNMASGIVDTQYFGPGTRLTVL.

With respect to this clone: Other DNA sequences in this specimen translate into the identical CDR3. The rearrangement uses TRBV5-6 and TRBJ1-5, with TRBD1 as a possible D gene (5 bases). Deletions cut 1 base from V and 7 bases from J, with 6 bases between. The CDR3 runs 12 residues. Germline V CDR1 and CDR2: SGHDT, YYEEEE. CDR3 in amino acids: CASSLRDQPQHF. The CDR3 nucleotides read TGTGCCAGCAGCTTGAGGGACCAGCCCCAGCATTTT.

This clone was counted only a few times. The chain joins TRBV29-1 to TRBJ1-4; possible D gene TRBD1, 5 bases. The germline V gene encodes CDR1 SQVTM and CDR2 ANQGSEA. Deletions cut 4 bases from V and 6 bases from J, with 15 bases between. CDR3 length: 14 amino acids. This CDR3 is CSVVGSGQDEKLFF. The DNA of the CDR3 is TGCAGCGTTGTTGGGTCAGGGCAGGATGAAAAACTGTTTTTT.

The J gene is TRBJ1-4, the V gene TRBV18, with D hard to call. V gave up 3 bases and J gave up 0 bases, with 8 bases separating them. The germline CDR1 and CDR2 sequences are KGHSH and LQKENI. The CDR3 is 15 residues long. This chain's CDR3 is CASSPSAATNEKLFF. The CDR3 coding sequence is TGTGCCAGCTCACCCTCGGCTGCAACTAATGAAAAACTGTTTTTT.

This chain joins TRBV11-2 and TRBJ1-1, with D maybe TRBD1 (5 bases). Germline V gives CDR1 SGHAT, CDR2 FQNNGV. This CDR3 has 15 amino acids. With 4 bases removed from V and 5 bases from J, the gap between germline ends came to 17 bases. CDR3 residues: CASSSPVGVGTEAFF. The CDR3 region has the DNA TGTGCCAGCAGCTCCCCTGTAGGGGTGGGTACTGAAGCTTTCTTT.

CDR3 residues: CASARDREETQYF. CDR3 in DNA: TGTGCCAGCGCCAGGGACAGGGAAGAGACCCAGTACTTC. The V and J genes are TRBV9 and TRBJ2-5, with 9 nucleotides matching TRBD1. CDR3 length equals 13 residues. The germline CDR1 and CDR2 sequences are SGDLS and YYNGEE. With V trimmed by 7 bases and J by 3 bases, 4 bases remained unmatched.

The chain combines TRBV5-4 with TRBJ2-2, with 10 bases matching TRBD1. The CDR3 loop spans 17 amino acids. Germline V lookup: CDR1 SGHNT, CDR2 YYREEE (reference sequence). Losses at the gene ends were 4 bases for V and 2 bases for J; bases not matched to a gene: 8. The CDR3 bases are TGTGCCAGCAGCCAAGGGACAGGGGCGGGAAACACCGGGGAGCTGTTTTTT. It encodes CASSQGTGAGNTGELFF.

The V call is TRBV2, the J call TRBJ1-1; D gene unclear. The germline V gene encodes CDR1 SNHLY and CDR2 FYNNEI. The CDR3 contains 11 residues. Trimming took 8 bases from V and 1 from J, leaving 5 bases between them. CDR3 protein: CASWGNTEAFF. The CDR3 DNA is TGTGCCAGCTGGGGGAACACTGAAGCTTTCTTT.

The chain uses TRBV6-5 and TRBJ1-2; D may be TRBD1 (6 bases). This CDR3 contains 15 residues. Trimming cost V 0 bases and J 4 bases, with 12 bases left between them. The germline gives CDR1 MNHEY, CDR2 SVGAGI. The CDR3 sequence: CASSYSRQATYGYTF. DNA for the CDR3: TGTGCCAGCAGTTACTCCCGACAGGCCACCTATGGCTACACCTTC.

V usage is TRBV15 and J usage is TRBJ1-5; D not resolved. V lost 6 bases and J lost 0, with 12 bases in between. Germline assignment: CDR1 LNHNV and CDR2 YYDKDF (reference sequence). The CDR3 is made up of 15 amino acids. This chain's CDR3 is CATSEASLSNQPQHF. The CDR3 coding sequence is TGTGCCACCAGTGAGGCCAGCCTTAGCAATCAGCCCCAGCATTTT.

The chain couples TRBV19 to TRBJ2-3; perhaps D is TRBD1 or TRBD2 (5 bases each). The germline V gene encodes CDR1 LNHDA and CDR2 SQIVND (reference sequence). The CDR3 has 14 amino acids. V shed 6 bases and J shed 6 bases, with 16 bases lying between them. For the CDR3, the DNA is TGTGCCAGTAGGTTGGCAGGGAGATCCGATACGCAGTATTTT. Residues: CASRLAGRSDTQYF.

This sequence joins TRBV6-5 and TRBJ2-7, with a weak D call TRBD2 (5 bases). V was shortened by 0 bases and J by 3 bases, with 9 bases between the two germline ends. This CDR3 comprises 14 residues. Looked up from germline, CDR1 is MNHEY and CDR2 is SVGAGI. In nucleotides, the CDR3 is TGTGCCAGCAGTTACTCGTCCGGGGACTACGAGCAGTACTTC. Translating it yields CASSYSSGDYEQYF.

V and J are TRBV6-5 and TRBJ1-1; no clear D. Germline CDR1 reads MNHEY; CDR2 reads SVGAGI. Trimming removed 3 bases from V and 3 bases from J, with 14 bases in between. CDR3 length: 15 residues. CDR3 bases: TGTGCCAGCAGTTATGGTCTTGATAGGGACACTGAAGCTTTCTTT. This sequence encodes CASSYGLDRDTEAFF.

The gene calls are TRBV5-1 and TRBJ2-5; 9 nucleotides line up with TRBD2. V dropped 0 bases and J dropped 5; count of bases not matched to a gene: 5. The V gene's germline CDR1 is SGHRS and CDR2 YFSETQ. This CDR3 spans 15 amino acids. This CDR3 reads CASSLEQAGGETQYF. The CDR3 DNA reads as TGCGCCAGCAGCTTGGAACAAGCGGGAGGCGAGACCCAGTACTTC.

The genes are TRBV5-1 and TRBJ2-7, with D possibly called TRBD1 or TRBD2 (6 bases each). This CDR3 is 16 amino acids long. Trimming cost V 3 bases and J 4 bases, with 20 bases left between them. CDR1 and CDR2 (germline): SGHRS, YFSETQ. This CDR3 reads CASSSQGGGFAYEQYF. The CDR3 region has the DNA TGCGCCAGCAGCTCCCAAGGAGGGGGGTTTGCGTACGAGCAGTACTTC. Drawing the rest from reference TRBV5-1 and TRBJ2-7, the complete variable domain is KAGVTQTPRYLIKTRGQQVTLSCSPISGHRSVSWYQQTPGQGLQFLFEYFSETQRNKGNFPGRFSGRQFSNSRSEMNVSTLELGDSALYLCASSSQGGGFAYEQYFGPGTRLTVT.

J is TRBJ1-5 and V is TRBV28, with TRBD1 matching over 8 bases. Unmatched junction bases numbered 19, after V lost 5 bases and J lost 7 bases. The germline CDR1 and CDR2 sequences are MDHEN and SYDVKM. CDR3 length: 18 amino acids. The CDR3 loop is CASSLNRQGFAFNQPQHF. The CDR3 nucleotides read TGTGCCAGCAGTCTCAACAGACAGGGGTTTGCCTTCAACCAGCCCCAGCATTTT.

The chain carries TRBV6-5 and TRBJ2-3; D unclear. The V end was cut by 4 bases, the J end by 6 bases, with 5 bases between. The CDR3 totals 11 residues. CDR1 MNHEY and CDR2 SVGAGI come from the germline V gene. CDR3 nucleotide sequence: TGTGCCAGCAGTTTCGCCGATACGCAGTATTTT. Protein sequence: CASSFADTQYF.

CDR3 bases: TGTGCCAGCAGCCTCGGGACTAGCGACAACAATGAGCAGTTCTTC. Its protein is CASSLGTSDNNEQFF. J is TRBJ2-1 and V is TRBV7-3; 10 nucleotides line up with TRBD2. Trimming cost V 5 bases and J 5 bases; bases outside gene matches: 6. This CDR3 spans 15 amino acids. CDR1 and CDR2 from the germline V gene are SGHTA and FQGTGA.

This clone was observed once. The chain is built from TRBV9 and TRBJ1-1; D is uncertain. CDR3 length equals 13 residues. V was pared by 2 bases and J by 0 bases, with 5 bases between. CDR1 and CDR2 from the germline V gene are SGDLS and YYNGEE. The CDR3 region is CASSVRMNTEAFF. DNA for the CDR3: TGTGCCAGCAGCGTGCGCATGAACACTGAAGCTTTCTTT.